One sample yielded the 5 T cell receptor beta chains listed below, sequenced in a study of blood T cell repertoires in COVID-19. TCRdb's copy holds only in-frame clones and misses some; the assay was immunoSEQ multiplex PCR. Among under 300,000 clones, 85% to 95% were seen once, and the ten largest hold 1.5% to 2%. The sequenced material came from PBMCs or T cells enriched from blood (not recorded which). These receptors were obtained from a woman aged 18-30 years who had recovered from COVID-19.

V usage is TRBV18 and J usage is TRBJ1-6; 8 positions agree with TRBD1. Germline V gene lookup returns CDR1 KGHSH and CDR2 LQKENI. This CDR3 region has 15 residues. Trimming at V came to 3 bases and at J to 7 bases, leaving 5 bases not matched to a gene. DNA of the CDR3: TGTGCCAGCTCACCGCGGGACAGGAGCAATTCACCCCTCCACTTT. It translates to CASSPRDRSNSPLHF. Supplemented by reference TRBV18 and TRBJ1-6, the full variable domain reads NAGVMQNPRHLVRRRGQEARLRCSPMKGHSHVYWYRQLPEEGLKFMVYLQKENIIDESGMPKERFSAEFPKEGPSILRIQQVVRGDSAAYFCASSPRDRSNSPLHFGNGTRLTVT.

J is TRBJ2-7 and V is TRBV10-3; 9 bases are shared with TRBD1. V was pared by 5 bases and J by 5 bases, with 4 bases of the junction left unmatched. Germline-derived CDR1 and CDR2 are ENHRY and SYGVKD. The CDR3 is made up of 13 amino acids. In DNA, the CDR3 is TGTGCCATCAGTCCGGGACAGGGTAACGAGCAGTACTTC. Translated, it gives CAISPGQGNEQYF.

This clone was recorded once. The rearrangement uses TRBV5-1 and TRBJ1-2; tentative D call: TRBD1 (5 bases). Germline loops: CDR1 SGHRS, CDR2 YFSETQ. The germline V and J ends were trimmed by 4 bases and 5 bases, with 18 bases remaining between them. The CDR3 loop spans 15 amino acids. CDR3 region: CASSPSGGDVYGYTF. CDR3 nucleotides: TGCGCCAGCAGCCCTTCCGGGGGAGATGTATATGGCTACACCTTC.

V is TRBV5-1 and J is TRBJ1-1; D remains unclear. With 0 bases removed from V and 5 bases from J, the gap between germline ends came to 8 bases. Germline V lookup: CDR1 SGHRS, CDR2 YFSETQ. The CDR3 loop spans 13 amino acids. The CDR3 DNA sequence: TGCGCCAGCAGCTTGGACTCGGGTACTGAAGCTTTCTTT. The encoded protein is CASSLDSGTEAFF.

Regarding this clone: This sample includes further DNA sequences coding for the same CDR3. This chain links TRBV28 with TRBJ2-7; a weak D match, TRBD2 (7 bases). Germline V gives CDR1 MDHEN, CDR2 SYDVKM. The V end lost 6 bases, the J end lost 0 bases, and 12 bases lay between the germline ends. This CDR3 comprises 14 residues. The CDR3 region is CASSLGGGSYEQYF. The CDR3, as DNA: TGTGCCAGCAGCCTAGGGGGGGGCTCCTACGAGCAGTACTTC.